In its sample, the clone carrying this T cell receptor (beta chain) was seen many times. Germline CDR1 and CDR2: GTSNPN and SVGIG (reference sequence). V lost 2 bases and J 9 bases, leaving 11 bases between the germline ends. This CDR3 is 13 amino acids long. The data were taken from a study of shared clonotypes between healthy human individuals. Generated by immunoSEQ multiplex PCR, the TCRdb table keeps only in-frame clones and is missing some. The sample gives around 2,000,000 clones, 85% to 95% of which show up once; about 0.13% is in the top ten. The sequencing sample was made of naive CD4+ T cells sorted from blood. The subset was: CD45RA+ positively selected. The chain uses TRBV30 and TRBJ1-6; maybe TRBD1 (6 bases). This sequence originates from a man younger than 30 in good health. The CDR3 reads CAWSRDTSSPLHF. CDR3 bases: TGTGCCTGGAGTAGGGACACCAGTTCACCCCTCCACTTT.